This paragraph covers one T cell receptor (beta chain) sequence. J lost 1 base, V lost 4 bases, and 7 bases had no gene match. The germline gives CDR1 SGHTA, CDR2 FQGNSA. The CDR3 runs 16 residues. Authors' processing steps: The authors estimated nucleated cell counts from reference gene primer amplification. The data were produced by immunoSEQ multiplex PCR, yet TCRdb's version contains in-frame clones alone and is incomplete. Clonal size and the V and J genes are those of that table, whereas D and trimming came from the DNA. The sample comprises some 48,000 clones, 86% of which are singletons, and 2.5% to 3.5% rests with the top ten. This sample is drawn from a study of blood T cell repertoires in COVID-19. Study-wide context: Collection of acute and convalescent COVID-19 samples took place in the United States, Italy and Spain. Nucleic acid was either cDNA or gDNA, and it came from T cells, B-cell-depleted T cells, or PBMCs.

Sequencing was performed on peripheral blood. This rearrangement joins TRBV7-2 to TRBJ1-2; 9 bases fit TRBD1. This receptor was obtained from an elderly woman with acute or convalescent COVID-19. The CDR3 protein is CASSSLQGASNYGYTF. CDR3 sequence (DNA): TGTGCCAGCAGCTCACTACAGGGGGCGAGTAACTATGGCTACACCTTC. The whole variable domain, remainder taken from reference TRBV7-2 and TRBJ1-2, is GAGVSQSPSNKVTEKGKDVELRCDPISGHTALYWYRQSLGQGLEFLIYFQGNSAPDKSGLPSDRFSAERTGGSVSTLTIQRTQQEDSAVYLCASSSLQGASNYGYTFGSGTRLTVV.